The T cell receptor beta chain described here comes from a study of T cells in women clearing cervical HPV infection. Study context: Controls were women whose single incident HPV16 infection cleared within 12 months without precancer or cancer. Only a few women had HLA typing results available.

With regard to this clone: A junction boundary mismatches the germline segment, possibly from a read error. The observed sequence ends 3 residues before the CDR3 terminus, with the missing tail filled in from the germline J gene.

The CDR3 extends over 14 amino acids. Assay: immunoSEQ multiplex PCR; the TCRdb copy retains only in-frame clones and omits some. The sample's table shows fewer than 30,000 clones. The chain links TRBV23-1 to TRBJ2-3; D might be TRBD2 (5 bases). TRBV23-1 is reported as an ORF; its role is uncertain. Sequencing was done on a sample of blood buffy coat. This clonotype originated in a woman aged 18 to 75 with a cervical HPV16 infection that either progressed to CIN3+ or cleared (not recorded which). The sequenced CDR3 bases are TGCGCCAGCGGTCAAGGACCCCTCGGGGAGACG. This translates into CASGQGPLGET. From start to end, the CDR3 is CASGQGPLGETQYF.